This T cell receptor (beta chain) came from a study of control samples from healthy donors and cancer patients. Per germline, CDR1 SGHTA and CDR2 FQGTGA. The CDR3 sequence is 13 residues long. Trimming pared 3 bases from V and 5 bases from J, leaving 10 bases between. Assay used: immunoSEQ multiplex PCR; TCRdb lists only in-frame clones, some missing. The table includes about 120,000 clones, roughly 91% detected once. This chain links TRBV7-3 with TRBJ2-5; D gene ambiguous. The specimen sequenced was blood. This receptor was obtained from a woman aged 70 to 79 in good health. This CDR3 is CASSLGLTETQYF. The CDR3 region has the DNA TGTGCCAGCAGCTTGGGGTTGACTGAGACCCAGTACTTC.